This T cell receptor beta chain was retrieved from a study of blood T cell repertoires in COVID-19. At the level of the study: From the United States, Italy and Spain came samples of acute and convalescent COVID-19. PBMCs, B-cell-depleted T cells, or T cells were the source of the cDNA or gDNA that made up the material.

In the study's own analysis: Counts of nucleated cells, estimated from reference gene primer amplification, were obtained. The data were produced by immunoSEQ multiplex PCR, yet TCRdb's version contains in-frame clones alone and is incomplete. Clone size and V and J calls were adopted from that table, with D and trimming inferred from the DNA. The sample carries some 41,000 clones, more than 90% recorded once. Germline assignment: CDR1 LGHNA and CDR2 YNFKEQ. V lost 1 base, J lost 5 bases, and 15 bases stayed unmatched. This CDR3 is built from 19 residues. This chain joins TRBV4-2 and TRBJ2-5; 11 bases line up with TRBD2. The origin of this receptor is a human donor in a cohort sampled during active COVID-19. Sequencing used peripheral blood. Written as DNA, the CDR3 is TGTGCCAGCAGCCAAGGCTTCCTAGCGGGGGGCGGCGCTGGGGAGACCCAGTACTTC. Protein: CASSQGFLAGGGAGETQYF.